Shown below are 23 T cell receptor beta chains from a single sample sequenced in a study of cytomegalovirus exposure and HLA in healthy donors (dated by TCRdb to 2016 to 2017). Libraries were built with the immunoSEQ multiplex PCR assay. For the multiplex PCR, a mixture combining 60 forward primers for TCR Vbeta segments and 13 reverse primers for TCR Jbeta segments was used. TCRdb mirrors the immuneACCESS table, restricted to in-frame sequences. Some clones are absent from its copies; in checked studies, under half trace to an unresolved V gene, and the reason for the others is unknown. For this sample the table gives some 77,000 clones, of which roughly 75% were detected only once. Of the sample, 7.2% is held by the ten largest clones. The sample was PBMCs. Receptors originate from a woman in her forties in good health and CMV-seronegative.

The chain has TRBV13 and TRBJ2-7, with 8 bases matching TRBD2. The germline V gene encodes CDR1 PRHDT and CDR2 FYEKMQ (reference sequence). Trimming at V came to 4 bases and at J to 4 bases, leaving 6 bases not matched to a gene. This CDR3 region has 14 residues. The CDR3 protein is CASSSGLAEYEQYF. The CDR3 bases are TGTGCCAGCAGCTCCGGACTAGCAGAATACGAGCAGTACTTC.

The genes are TRBV5-5 and TRBJ2-5; no reliable D call. CDR1 and CDR2 from the germline V gene are SGHKS and YYEKEE (reference sequence). The ends were cut back, 1 base at V and 4 bases at J, with 14 bases in the middle. This CDR3 comprises 15 residues. CDR3 sequence (DNA): TGTGCCAGCAGCTTGAAGGCGAGCTACAGAGAGACCCAGTACTTC. Translation gives CASSLKASYRETQYF.

The CDR3 loop reads CASSVQPHSGTTNTEAFF. Written as DNA, the CDR3 is TGCGCCAGCAGCGTACAACCACATTCCGGGACAACGAACACTGAAGCTTTCTTT. This chain uses TRBV5-1 with TRBJ1-1; tentatively, D is TRBD1 (6 bases). Looked up from germline, CDR1 is SGHRS and CDR2 is YFSETQ. Trimming shortened V by 4 bases and J by 1 base, and 23 bases separated the two germline ends. The CDR3 runs 18 residues.

The V call is TRBV28, the J call TRBJ2-5, with a possible D match to TRBD2 (6 bases). CDR3 length equals 15 residues. V gave up 5 bases and J gave up 2 bases, with 15 bases separating them. Germline V CDR1 and CDR2: MDHEN, SYDVKM. CDR3: CASSRREMVQETQYF. DNA of the CDR3: TGTGCCAGCAGTAGACGGGAGATGGTGCAAGAGACCCAGTACTTC. Together with reference TRBV28 and TRBJ2-5, the CDR3 gives the full variable domain: DVKVTQSSRYLVKRTGEKVFLECVQDMDHENMFWYRQDPGLGLRLIYFSYDVKMKEKGDIPEGYSVSREKKERFSLILESASTNQTSMYLCASSRREMVQETQYFGPGTRLLVL.

The chain joins TRBV2 to TRBJ1-2, with 9 bases identical to TRBD1. Germline V gene lookup returns CDR1 SNHLY and CDR2 FYNNEI. The junction had 4 bases not matched to a gene; V was cut back by 5 bases and J by 6 bases. This CDR3 has 13 amino acids. The CDR3 DNA reads as TGTGCCAGCAGTCCGGGACAGGGCAATGGCTACACCTTC. The encoded protein is CASSPGQGNGYTF.

The V call is TRBV5-6, the J call TRBJ1-4; 8 bases align to TRBD1. The CDR3 sequence is 18 residues long. Germline-derived CDR1 and CDR2 are SGHDT and YYEEEE. The junction had 8 bases not matched to a gene; V was cut back by 1 base and J by 0 bases. The CDR3 here is CASSLTGGSFSTNEKLFF. Here the CDR3 DNA reads TGTGCCAGCAGCTTGACAGGGGGATCCTTCTCAACTAATGAAAAACTGTTTTTT.

This chain joins TRBV5-1 and TRBJ2-1, with a possible D match to TRBD2 (6 bases). With 4 bases removed from V and 2 bases from J, the gap between germline ends came to 10 bases. The CDR3 has 14 amino acids. CDR1 is SGHRS, CDR2 YFSETQ, per germline. The CDR3 bases are TGCGCCAGCAGCCCGGGAGCGACCTACAATGAGCAGTTCTTC. It is translated as CASSPGATYNEQFF.

The DNA of the CDR3 is TGTGCCAGCAGTTGGGCCGGGACAGACAATAATCAGCCCCAGCATTTT. The encoded protein is CASSWAGTDNNQPQHF. The chain combines TRBV6-5 with TRBJ1-5; TRBD1 matches 7 bases. CDR1 is MNHEY, CDR2 SVGAGI, per germline. The length of the CDR3 is 16 residues. V shed 4 bases, J shed 4 bases, and the junction held 10 bases outside the gene matches.

As to this clone: This sample also contains other DNA sequences that code for the same CDR3. DNA of the CDR3: TGTGCCACCAGCAGAGATCGGGCGGGACAGGGGGTAGGAAGCAATCAGCCCCAGCATTTT. Translated: CATSRDRAGQGVGSNQPQHF. The rearrangement joins TRBV15 to TRBJ1-5; 11 bases are a match to TRBD1. CDR3 length: 20 amino acids. V shed 0 bases and J 1 base; nucleotides not matched to a gene: 11. The V gene's germline CDR1 is LNHNV and CDR2 YYDKDF (reference sequence).

The rearrangement links TRBV28 to TRBJ2-2; 8 bases match TRBD1. V lost 5 bases and J lost 7; bases outside the gene matches: 9. The CDR3 runs 15 residues. The germline gives CDR1 MDHEN, CDR2 SYDVKM. The CDR3 coding sequence is TGTGCCAGCAGTCTATCGGACAGGGCCGGCGGGGAGCTGTTTTTT. Protein sequence: CASSLSDRAGGELFF.

This sequence joins TRBV6-5 and TRBJ2-1; 11 nucleotides align to TRBD1. CDR1 is MNHEY, CDR2 SVGAGI, per germline. The ends lost 3 bases at V and 8 bases at J; junction bases unmatched: 9. This CDR3 comprises 16 residues. The CDR3 DNA is TGTGCCAGCAGTTATTTACCGGGACAGGGGGGTTATGAGCAGTTCTTC. It specifies CASSYLPGQGGYEQFF.

A remark on this clone: The identical CDR3 is also encoded by other nucleotide sequences in the sample. This chain links TRBV11-1 with TRBJ1-6, with 8 bases aligning to TRBD1. The trim removed 5 bases at V and 5 bases at J, leaving 2 bases unmatched. CDR3 length equals 14 residues. CDR1 is SGHAT and CDR2 is FQDESV in the germline V gene (reference sequence). The CDR3 sequence: CASSRTGNNSPLHF. In nucleotides, the CDR3 is TGTGCCAGCAGCCGGACAGGGAATAATTCACCCCTCCACTTT.

This chain connects TRBV28 to TRBJ1-1; possibly TRBD1 for D (6 bases). Germline CDR1 and CDR2: MDHEN and SYDVKM. The CDR3 totals 15 residues. The ends were cut back, 2 bases at V and 5 bases at J, with 15 bases in the middle. For the CDR3, the DNA is TGTGCCAGCAGTTTAGGGAGGGGGTTGGGTACTGAAGCTTTCTTT. Translation: CASSLGRGLGTEAFF.

The J gene is TRBJ2-7, the V gene TRBV6-6, with D hard to call. CDR3 size: 13 residues. Germline V gene lookup returns CDR1 MNHNY and CDR2 SVGAGI (reference sequence). The ends were cut back, 6 bases at V and 2 bases at J, with 11 bases in the middle. CDR3: CASSPGVTYEQYF. CDR3 sequence (DNA): TGTGCCAGCAGCCCGGGTGTCACCTACGAGCAGTACTTC.

This chain uses TRBV2 with TRBJ2-7; a weak D match, TRBD2 (5 bases). V lost 4 bases to trimming and J lost 1 base, with 11 bases between them. In germline, CDR1 is SNHLY, CDR2 FYNNEI. The CDR3 runs to 14 residues. CDR3 in DNA: TGTGCCAGCAGTGTGAACAGCGGATCCTACGAGCAGTACTTC. Its translation: CASSVNSGSYEQYF. Based on the CDR3 plus reference TRBV2 and TRBJ2-7, the full variable domain is EPEVTQTPSHQVTQMGQEVILRCVPISNHLYFYWYRQILGQKVEFLVSFYNNEISEKSEIFDDQFSVERPDGSNFTLKIRSTKLEDSAMYFCASSVNSGSYEQYFGPGTRLTVT.

The V call is TRBV6-1, the J call TRBJ1-6, with D possibly matching TRBD1 (6 bases). The V and J ends lost 6 bases and 5 bases respectively, with 11 bases between them. Germline V gives CDR1 MNHNS, CDR2 SASEGT. The CDR3 is 14 amino acids. CDR3 region: CASRLGQNNSPLHF. Written as DNA, the CDR3 is TGTGCCAGCAGACTCGGACAGAATAATTCACCCCTCCACTTT.

This clone was counted between two and nine times. The rearrangement links TRBV11-2 to TRBJ2-5; TRBD2 is a possible D gene (5 bases). In germline, CDR1 is SGHAT, CDR2 FQNNGV. The V end was cut by 0 bases, the J end by 3 bases, with 23 bases between. The CDR3 length is 19 residues. The CDR3 DNA reads TGTGCCAGCAGCTTAGATTATCTGGGAGATGAGGAAAGGGAAGAGACCCAGTACTTC. It codes for CASSLDYLGDEEREETQYF.

This rearrangement joins TRBV5-1 to TRBJ2-1, with TRBD1 identical over 7 bases. The J segment lost 3 bases and the V segment lost 6 bases, leaving 6 bases of the junction unmatched. Germline V CDR1 and CDR2: SGHRS, YFSETQ. This CDR3 spans 14 amino acids. CDR3 in amino acids: CASNPQGIYNEQFF. The CDR3 nucleotides are TGCGCCAGCAACCCACAGGGGATCTACAATGAGCAGTTCTTC.

This clone was observed a handful of times. The rearrangement links TRBV6-1 to TRBJ2-7; a possible D gene is TRBD1 (6 bases). Trimming removed 3 bases at V and 1 base at J, with 13 bases between. The V gene's germline CDR1 is MNHNS and CDR2 SASEGT. The CDR3 runs 15 residues. CDR3 in amino acids: CASSELQGGSYEQYF. In DNA form, the CDR3 reads TGTGCCAGCAGTGAGCTACAGGGCGGATCCTACGAGCAGTACTTC.

The chain combines TRBV29-1 with TRBJ1-4; tentatively, D is TRBD1 (5 bases). Germline CDR1 reads SQVTM; CDR2 reads ANQGSEA. V was trimmed by 2 bases and J by 2 bases, leaving 9 bases between them. The CDR3 extends over 14 amino acids. The CDR3 region is CSVELQGTNEKLFF. CDR3 nucleotides: TGCAGCGTTGAACTCCAGGGTACTAATGAAAAACTGTTTTTT.

Written as DNA, the CDR3 is TGTGCCAGCAGCCAATCACAGGGCCCAGATACGCAGTATTTT. It encodes CASSQSQGPDTQYF. The chain carries TRBV4-2 and TRBJ2-3; maybe TRBD1 (6 bases). Germline CDR1 and CDR2: LGHNA and YNFKEQ. The CDR3 covers 14 residues. V was pared by 2 bases and J by 4 bases, with 10 bases between.

The chain couples TRBV10-3 to TRBJ2-3; tentatively, D is TRBD2 (5 bases). The CDR3 totals 14 residues. The V gene lost 3 bases and the J gene lost 2 bases, with 9 bases spanning the gap. CDR1 ENHRY and CDR2 SYGVKD come from the germline V gene. The CDR3 coding sequence is TGTGCCATCAGTGAATTGCTAGCCACAGATACGCAGTATTTT. Its protein product is CAISELLATDTQYF.

This clone was counted a few times. The chain couples TRBV25-1 to TRBJ2-1; 7 nucleotides align to TRBD2. J lost 8 bases, V lost 3 bases, and 10 bases had no gene match. Per germline, CDR1 MGHDK and CDR2 SYGVNS. This CDR3 is 15 amino acids long. CDR3 sequence (DNA): TGTGCCAGCAGTGACCTTCAGCGGGGTTTTTATGAGCAGTTCTTC. Translated: CASSDLQRGFYEQFF.